The entry below describes one T cell receptor beta chain. The entry originates in a study of blood T cells in healthy people across ages. The V and J ends lost 2 bases and 1 base respectively, with 15 bases between them. The CDR3 runs to 16 residues. Germline V lookup: CDR1 SGHDT, CDR2 YYEEEE. Primed by a sample-barcoded 5' primer and a J-beta primer mix, a second PCR proceeded for about 7 to 12 cycles. Every cDNA molecule bore a tag from a template-switch adaptor containing 12 random nucleotides. TCRdb fed the 5' RACE reads into MiXCR, producing one record per CDR3 protein. The table has hundreds of thousands of distinct CDR3 sequences, about 42% seen once.

The sequenced sample consisted of blood. The chain joins TRBV5-6 to TRBJ2-5; weak D call: TRBD2 (6 bases). This clonotype originated in a woman aged 55-70 years in good health. This CDR3 is CASSLVRRGIQETQYF. The CDR3 nucleotides are TGTGCCAGCAGCTTAGTCCGGCGGGGTATCCAAGAGACCCAGTACTTC.